Listed here are 8 T cell receptor beta chains from one sample, sequenced in a study of vaccination effects on CD4 cells after COVID-19. Before sequencing, viral peptide pools were used by the ViraFEST assay to expand antigen-specific CD4+ T cells. With nine to eleven days of culture completed, CD4+ T cells were isolated. It was two doses of either the BNT162b2 or mRNA-1273 vaccine that participants received. These receptors' targets are unknown. Assay used: immunoSEQ multiplex PCR; TCRdb lists only in-frame clones, some missing. The table includes over 14,000 clones, approximately 68% detected once. The starting material was CD4+ T cells from PBMCs cultured with SARS-CoV-2 spike peptides, obtained after COVID-19 vaccination. The receptors come from a human donor who received a COVID-19 vaccine.

The chain couples TRBV5-1 to TRBJ1-2; D call uncertain. CDR1 is SGHRS, CDR2 YFSETQ, per germline. V lost 0 bases, J lost 4 bases, and 10 bases lay in between. This CDR3 is 14 amino acids long. CDR3 amino acids: CASSLEGPAYGYTF. The DNA of the CDR3 is TGCGCCAGCAGCTTGGAAGGTCCAGCCTATGGCTACACCTTC.

The J gene is TRBJ1-2, the V gene TRBV12-5; a possible D gene is TRBD1 (6 bases). The CDR3 runs 14 residues. V lost 8 bases to trimming and J lost 4 bases, with 17 bases between them. Germline loops: CDR1 LGHNT, CDR2 FRNRAP. The CDR3 DNA reads as TGTGCTAGTACCCCCCCACAGGGTGCCTATGGCTACACCTTC. The encoded protein is CASTPPQGAYGYTF.

This clone has just a few counts. The gene calls are TRBV19 and TRBJ1-4, with TRBD1 identical over 10 bases. Germline assignment: CDR1 LNHDA and CDR2 SQIVND (reference sequence). V lost 6 bases and J lost 6; bases outside the gene matches: 7. The CDR3 has 15 amino acids. This CDR3 is CASSPGTGAYEKLFF. CDR3 nucleotide sequence: TGTGCCAGTAGCCCCGGGACAGGGGCGTATGAAAAACTGTTTTTT.

J is TRBJ2-3 and V is TRBV7-2, with TRBD2 matching 9 bases. Trimming took 2 bases from V and 4 from J; bases not matched to a gene: 4. The CDR3 sequence is 15 residues long. Germline assignment: CDR1 SGHTA and CDR2 FQGNSA. CDR3 in DNA: TGTGCCAGCAGCTTAAATAGCGGGAGAGCAGATACGCAGTATTTT. Translation gives CASSLNSGRADTQYF. Full variable domain (missing parts from reference TRBV7-2 and TRBJ2-3): GAGVSQSPSNKVTEKGKDVELRCDPISGHTALYWYRQSLGQGLEFLIYFQGNSAPDKSGLPSDRFSAERTGGSVSTLTIQRTQQEDSAVYLCASSLNSGRADTQYFGPGTRLTVL.

This rearrangement joins TRBV7-6 to TRBJ2-5; D unclear. The CDR3 covers 15 residues. V lost 3 bases, J lost 5 bases, and 16 bases lay in between. Germline V CDR1 and CDR2: SGHVS, FNYEAQ. CDR3 sequence reads: CASSLVAADGETQYF. In DNA, the CDR3 is TGTGCCAGCAGCTTGGTAGCCGCTGATGGGGAGACCCAGTACTTC. Full variable domain (remainder filled in from reference TRBV7-6 and TRBJ2-5): GAGVSQSPRYKVTKRGQDVALRCDPISGHVSLYWYRQALGQGPEFLTYFNYEAQQDKSGLPNDRFSAERPEGSISTLTIQRTEQRDSAMYRCASSLVAADGETQYFGPGTRLLVL.

This rearrangement joins TRBV28 to TRBJ1-2; possibly TRBD1 for D (6 bases). V was clipped by 4 bases and J by 8 bases, with 14 bases between them. This CDR3 contains 13 residues. CDR1 MDHEN and CDR2 SYDVKM come from the germline V gene. CDR3 sequence: CASSSRGAGGYTF. The CDR3 region has the DNA TGTGCCAGCAGTTCCCGGGGGGCTGGGGGCTACACCTTC.

The V gene is TRBV6-2 or TRBV6-3, the J gene TRBJ2-5; 9 bases line up with TRBD2. The CDR3 has 18 residues. The ends lost 5 bases at V and 4 bases at J; junction bases unmatched: 17. Germline V lookup: CDR1 MNHEY, CDR2 SVGEGT. The CDR3 loop reads CASSVRPLAGAELETQYF. The CDR3 DNA follows: TGTGCCAGCAGTGTCCGACCCTTAGCGGGGGCCGAACTAGAGACCCAGTACTTC.

This clone was counted once. DNA of the CDR3: TGCGCCAGCAGCCAAGAGAGAACCAATTCACCCCTCCACTTT. Translated: CASSQERTNSPLHF. The chain links TRBV4-3 to TRBJ1-6; D is unclear. Germline CDR1 and CDR2: LGHNA and YSLEER. Deletions cut 0 bases from V and 7 bases from J, with 7 bases between. This CDR3 spans 14 amino acids.